These 22 T cell receptor beta chains were sequenced from one sample in a study of tumor-infiltrating lymphocytes in primary liver carcinoma (dated 2017 in TCRdb). The run used an Illumina HiSeq 2500. A constant-region primer and ProtoScript II reverse transcriptase were used to reverse-transcribe TCRbeta-specific cDNA from roughly 500 ng total RNA. Construction of the TCRbeta libraries relied on three nested rounds of multiplex PCR, following a slightly modified ARM-PCR procedure. Multiplex TRBV1-TRBV30 forward primers and a Cbeta reverse primer were used in the first two PCR rounds, each of which was run for 10 cycles. In-frame beta chains were kept once TCRdb had trimmed the public reads at Q25 with fastp and called clones with MiXCR. Entries are consolidated by CDR3 protein sequence, retaining the most common genes and DNA. This sample is represented by about 44,000 distinct CDR3 sequences; more than 60% of them were singletons. Around two fifths of the sample goes to the ten largest clones.

Without any cell sorting, total RNA and DNA were extracted together from around 18-30 mg of bulk tissue using the AllPrep DNA/RNA mini kit. Sequencing used tumor-adjacent normal liver tissue. The receptors were gathered from a woman aged 30 to 39 with primary liver carcinoma and hepatitis B virus infection.

To note about this clonotype: The junction departs from the called germline gene at one end, perhaps through a read error. The genes are TRBV4-1 and TRBJ2-1; 7 bases are shared with TRBD2. This CDR3 has 15 residues. Germline loops: CDR1 MGHRA, CDR2 YSYEKL. The CDR3 sequence is CASSQPGTNGNEQFF. Written as DNA, the CDR3 is TGCGCCAGTAGCCAACCCGGGACTAACGGTAATGAGCAGTTCTTC.

On this clonotype itself: Germline is not matched at one junction end, which may reflect a read error. The rearrangement uses TRBV4-3 and TRBJ2-2, with D possibly matching TRBD2 (5 bases). Per germline, CDR1 LGHNA and CDR2 YSLEER. This CDR3 has 12 amino acids. The CDR3 sequence: CASKLGTGELLF. The DNA for the CDR3 is TGTGCCAGCAAACTTGGCACCGGGGAGCTGCTTTTT.

To note about this clonotype: The conserved phenylalanine or tryptophan is not found at the CDR3 terminus, so this likely reflects a read error. It is unclear where the CDR3 begins or ends on the DNA, so no DNA is shown, and the CDR3 is as TCRdb lists it. The V gene is TRBV4-2, the J gene TRBJ1-1; TRBD1, as called in the table, went unchecked against the DNA. In germline, CDR1 is LGHNA, CDR2 YNFKEQ. Termini included, the CDR3 measures 17 amino acids. CDR3 in amino acids: CASSRVGTGGRDTEAFI.

Comments on this clonotype: The CDR3 ends on some other residue instead of the conserved phenylalanine or tryptophan, so this is likely a read error. In DNA form, the CDR3 reads TGCGCCAGCAGCCAAGAGTTACACAGTCTCCCCTACGAGCAGTACTAC. It specifies CASSQELHSLPYEQYY. The genes are TRBV4-3 and TRBJ2-7; D not resolved. CDR3 length equals 16 residues. Germline-derived CDR1 and CDR2 are LGHNA and YSLEER. V gave up 0 bases and J gave up 2 bases, with 14 bases separating them.

Comment on this clonotype: A read error may produce the germline difference seen at one junction end. CDR3 sequence reads: CASSYVVSGTNVLTF. CDR3 coding DNA: TGTGCCAGTAGTTACGTGGTTTCGGGGACCAACGTCCTGACTTTC. This sequence joins TRBV6-2 or TRBV6-3 and TRBJ2-6, with D possibly TRBD2 on 5 matching bases. This CDR3 is 15 amino acids long. Looked up from germline, CDR1 is MNHEY and CDR2 is SVGEGT.

Concerning this clonotype itself: A much larger clone lies one base from this, so it may be a read error. The DNA for the CDR3 is TGTGCCAGCGGCCCCGGGGGAGGGTACGCAGATACGCAGTATTTT. Translating it yields CASGPGGGYADTQYF. V and J are TRBV6-5 and TRBJ2-3; 7 nucleotides agree with TRBD2. The CDR3 contains 15 residues. Germline values: CDR1 MNHEY, CDR2 SVGAGI. With V trimmed by 8 bases and J by 4 bases, 12 bases remained unmatched.

This clonotype was counted only a few times. With a much larger clone just one base away, this may be a read error. CDR3 in amino acids: CDSSFRTGTRGTQYF. In nucleotides, the CDR3 is TGTGACAGCAGCTTCCGGACAGGGACCCGTGGGACCCAGTACTTC. This rearrangement joins TRBV7-8 to TRBJ2-5; TRBD1 matches 8 bases. The CDR3 is made up of 15 amino acids. Germline CDR1 is SGHVS and CDR2 is FQNEAQ.

Remarks on this clonotype: Just one base apart from a much larger clone, this may be a read error. The rearrangement joins TRBV11-3 to TRBJ1-1; unclear D gene. The V gene's germline CDR1 is SGHNT and CDR2 YENEEA. The CDR3 extends over 13 amino acids. The CDR3 bases are TGTGCCAACAGCGAGGACTGGAAGACTGAAGCTTTCTTT. It translates to CANSEDWKTEAFF.

Notes on this clonotype: The conserved closing phenylalanine or tryptophan is absent in this CDR3, likely reflecting a read error. This chain joins TRBV29-1 and TRBJ2-5; tentative D call: TRBD1 (5 bases). Looked up from germline, CDR1 is SQVTM and CDR2 is ANQGSEA. The CDR3 has 16 residues. CDR3 DNA sequence: TGCAGCGCTGAAGCCTCCCGGTTAGGGGTCCAAGAGACCCAGTACCTA. This gives the protein CSAEASRLGVQETQYL.

The sample holds many counts of this clonotype. The chain combines TRBV7-9 with TRBJ2-1, with a tentative D call TRBD2 (6 bases). The ends were cut back, 1 base at V and 9 bases at J, with 13 bases in the middle. CDR3 length: 14 amino acids. Germline V gives CDR1 SEHNR, CDR2 FQNEAQ (reference sequence). The CDR3 is CASSLEGTSFEQFF. CDR3 in DNA: TGTGCCAGCAGCTTAGAAGGGACTTCTTTTGAGCAGTTCTTC.

This clonotype was seen only once. The conserved closing phenylalanine or tryptophan is absent in this CDR3, likely reflecting a read error. The limits of the CDR3 on the DNA are not certain, so only TCRdb's listed CDR3 is given. The rearrangement uses TRBV11-2 and TRBJ2-7; the table's TRBD1 call for D was not verified on the DNA. CDR1 is SGHAT and CDR2 is FQNNGV in the germline V gene. From its first to its last residue, the CDR3 has 13 amino acids. CDR3 sequence: CASSLGRGGVKYL.

To note about this clonotype: At one end, the junction sequence differs from germline, possibly due to a read error. The rearrangement joins TRBV10-3 to TRBJ2-3; TRBD1 matches 7 bases. The V gene's germline CDR1 is ENHRY and CDR2 SYGVKD. This CDR3 has 16 residues. CDR3 coding DNA: TGCGCCATCAGTGACTCCGGGACAGCAGAAACAGATACGCAGTATTTT. Amino acids: CAISDSGTAETDTQYF.

Details on this clonotype: One junction end does not reproduce the germline sequence, and a read error may be involved. The chain couples TRBV4-1 to TRBJ2-1; 11 nucleotides match TRBD2. The germline V gene encodes CDR1 MGHRA and CDR2 YSYEKL. The CDR3 totals 16 residues. The CDR3 DNA sequence: TGCACCAGCAGCCAAGTGCTCGGGACTAGCGGCAATGAGCTGTTCTTC. Encoded protein: CTSSQVLGTSGNELFF.

About this clonotype itself: Its ends do not fully match the called genes, so a read error is possible. The chain links TRBV30 to TRBJ1-1, with D perhaps TRBD1 (5 bases). Germline CDR1 is GTSNPN and CDR2 is SVGIG (reference sequence). CDR3 length equals 13 residues. The CDR3 is CAWTRGGKAETFF. In nucleotides, the CDR3 is TGTGCCTGGACCCGTGGGGGTAAGGCTGAAACTTTCTTT.

Comments on this clonotype: Sequence at one end of the junction differs from germline and may be a read error. The rearrangement joins TRBV6-2 or TRBV6-3 to TRBJ1-1, with D hard to call. From germline, CDR1 is MNHEY and CDR2 SVGEGT. This CDR3 has 13 amino acids. In DNA form, the CDR3 reads TGTGCCAACAGCCCGACACCGTCCCTAACGGCTATCTTT. Its protein product is CANSPTPSLTAIF.

Concerning this clonotype itself: The CDR3 does not close with the conserved phenylalanine or tryptophan, likely indicating a read error. V is TRBV12-3 or TRBV12-4 and J is TRBJ2-1; no definite D call. Trimming removed 0 bases from V and 10 bases from J, with 10 bases in between. The CDR3 is made up of 13 amino acids. The CDR3 sequence is CASSLAGQFEQFL. The CDR3, as DNA: TGTGCCAGCAGTTTAGCCGGGCAGTTCGAGCAGTTCCTC.

Details on this clonotype: Just one base apart from a much larger clone, this may be a read error. V gene TRBV28 combines with J gene TRBJ2-3; 8 bases fit TRBD2. Germline V gene data show CDR1 as MDHEN and CDR2 as SYDVKM. The CDR3 is made up of 14 amino acids. The CDR3 DNA is TGTACCAGCAGTATAGCGGGAAGCACAGATACGCAGTATTTT. This gives the protein CTSSIAGSTDTQYF.

In its sample, this clonotype was seen a few times. The rearrangement joins TRBV24-1 to TRBJ2-3; D unclear. V dropped 3 bases and J dropped 3 bases, with 15 bases sitting between them. This CDR3 has 16 amino acids. Germline V gives CDR1 KGHDR, CDR2 SFDVKD. This CDR3 reads CATSDPQGSGTDTQYF. In nucleotides, the CDR3 is TGTGCCACCAGTGATCCCCAAGGGTCGGGTACAGATACGCAGTATTTT.

Concerning this clonotype itself: The germline gene is not matched at one end of the junction; a read error may be the cause. The CDR3 bases are TGTGCCAACAGCCAAGGCCCCGGGGTAGCGGGTCAAAATGAACAGTTCTTC. Amino acid sequence: CANSQGPGVAGQNEQFF. The gene calls are TRBV4-2 and TRBJ2-1; 7 nucleotides match TRBD2. The CDR3 length is 17 residues. CDR1 LGHNA and CDR2 YNFKEQ come from the germline V gene.

In this sample, this clonotype turned up many times. The rearrangement links TRBV6-6 to TRBJ1-2; D ambiguous. The length of the CDR3 is 13 residues. The V end lost 5 bases, the J end lost 0 bases, and 7 bases lay between the germline ends. Germline assignment: CDR1 MNHNY and CDR2 SVGAGI (reference sequence). CDR3 nucleotides: TGTGCCAGCAGTCAGATAACTAACTATGGCTACACCTTC. Encoded protein: CASSQITNYGYTF.

This clonotype was observed many times. Written as DNA, the CDR3 is TGTGCCAGCACACTGGACAGGGGAATCCTCGGTGGCTACACCTTC. This gives the protein CASTLDRGILGGYTF. The V and J genes are TRBV28 and TRBJ1-2, with 9 bases aligning to TRBD1. The J segment lost 7 bases and the V segment lost 7 bases, leaving 13 bases of the junction unmatched. Germline V gene data show CDR1 as MDHEN and CDR2 as SYDVKM. CDR3 length: 15 residues.

For this clonotype: Lacking the conserved final phenylalanine or tryptophan, this CDR3 likely reflects a read error. The chain is built from TRBV5-4 and TRBJ1-2; D gene uncertain. This CDR3 has 12 amino acids. Germline V CDR1 and CDR2: SGHNT, YYREEE (reference sequence). In DNA, the CDR3 is TGTGCCAACAGCTTGGAACGATATGGCTACACCCTC. Amino acid sequence: CANSLERYGYTL.